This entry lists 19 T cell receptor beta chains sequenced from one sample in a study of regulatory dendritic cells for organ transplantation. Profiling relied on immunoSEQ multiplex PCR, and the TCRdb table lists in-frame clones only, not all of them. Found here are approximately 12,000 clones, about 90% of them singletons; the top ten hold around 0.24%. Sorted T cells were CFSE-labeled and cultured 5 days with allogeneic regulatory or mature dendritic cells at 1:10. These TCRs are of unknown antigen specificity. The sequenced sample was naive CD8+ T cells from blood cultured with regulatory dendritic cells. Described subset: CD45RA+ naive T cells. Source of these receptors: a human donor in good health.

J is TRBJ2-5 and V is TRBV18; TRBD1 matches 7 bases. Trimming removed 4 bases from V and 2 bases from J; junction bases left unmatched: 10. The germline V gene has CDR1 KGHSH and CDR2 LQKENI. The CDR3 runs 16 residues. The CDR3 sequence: CASSLPTGDRQETQYF. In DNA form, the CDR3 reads TGTGCCAGCTCACTACCCACCGGGGACAGACAAGAGACCCAGTACTTC.

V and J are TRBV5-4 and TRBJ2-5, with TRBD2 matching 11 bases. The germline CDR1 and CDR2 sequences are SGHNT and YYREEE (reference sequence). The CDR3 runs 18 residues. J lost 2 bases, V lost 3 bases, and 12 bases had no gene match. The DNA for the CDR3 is TGTGCCAGCAGCTCCCCCGGAGGACTAGCGGGCGCACAAGAGACCCAGTACTTC. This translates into CASSSPGGLAGAQETQYF. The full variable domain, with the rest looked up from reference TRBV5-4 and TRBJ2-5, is ETGVTQSPTHLIKTRGQQVTLRCSSQSGHNTVSWYQQALGQGPQFIFQYYREEENGRGNFPPRFSGLQFPNYSSELNVNALELDDSALYLCASSSPGGLAGAQETQYFGPGTRLLVL.

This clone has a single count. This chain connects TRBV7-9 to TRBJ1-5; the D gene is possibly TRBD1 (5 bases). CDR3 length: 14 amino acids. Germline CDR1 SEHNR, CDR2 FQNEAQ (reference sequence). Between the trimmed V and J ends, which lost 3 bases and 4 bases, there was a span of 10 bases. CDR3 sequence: CASSFGGTNQPQHF. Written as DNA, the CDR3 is TGTGCCAGCAGCTTTGGGGGAACAAATCAGCCCCAGCATTTT.

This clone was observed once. The CDR3 sequence: CASSSVLAGGTHGQYF. The CDR3 coding sequence is TGTGCCAGCAGCTCTGTTTTGGCGGGGGGGACCCACGGGCAGTACTTC. The chain combines TRBV5-6 with TRBJ2-7, with 9 bases matching TRBD2. V dropped 3 bases and J dropped 9; count of bases not matched to a gene: 16. Germline V gene data show CDR1 as SGHDT and CDR2 as YYEEEE. The length of the CDR3 is 16 residues.

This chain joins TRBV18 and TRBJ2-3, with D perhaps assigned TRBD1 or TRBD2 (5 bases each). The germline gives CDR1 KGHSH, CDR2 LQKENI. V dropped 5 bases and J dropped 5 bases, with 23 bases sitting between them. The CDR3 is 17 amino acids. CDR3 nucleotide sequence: TGTGCCAGCTCAAGGCCGGGACGCTCACTCTGGGAAGATACGCAGTATTTT. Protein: CASSRPGRSLWEDTQYF.

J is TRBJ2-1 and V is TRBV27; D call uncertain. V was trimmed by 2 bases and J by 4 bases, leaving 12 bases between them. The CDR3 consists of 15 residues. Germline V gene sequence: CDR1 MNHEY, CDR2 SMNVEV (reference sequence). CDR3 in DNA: TGTGCCAGCAGTTTAATGGCGAGTAATTACAATGAGCAGTTCTTC. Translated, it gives CASSLMASNYNEQFF.

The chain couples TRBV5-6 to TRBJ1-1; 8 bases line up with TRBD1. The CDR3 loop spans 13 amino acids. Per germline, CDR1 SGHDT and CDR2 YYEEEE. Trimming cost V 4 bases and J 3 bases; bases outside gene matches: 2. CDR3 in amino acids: CASSGQGYTEAFF. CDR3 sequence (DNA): TGTGCCAGCAGCGGACAGGGATACACTGAAGCTTTCTTT. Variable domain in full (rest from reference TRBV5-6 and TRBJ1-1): DAGVTQSPTHLIKTRGQQVTLRCSPKSGHDTVSWYQQALGQGPQFIFQYYEEEERQRGNFPDRFSGHQFPNYSSELNVNALLLGDSALYLCASSGQGYTEAFFGQGTRLTVV.

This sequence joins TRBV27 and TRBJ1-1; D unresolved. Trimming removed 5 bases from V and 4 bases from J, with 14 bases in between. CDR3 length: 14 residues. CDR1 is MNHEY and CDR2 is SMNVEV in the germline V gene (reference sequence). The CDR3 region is CASSIYSGGTEAFF. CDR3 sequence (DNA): TGTGCCAGCAGTATCTATTCCGGCGGCACTGAAGCTTTCTTT.

The CDR3 sequence: CASSPINQPQHF. The DNA for the CDR3 is TGTGCCAGCAGCCCTATCAATCAGCCCCAGCATTTT. This chain connects TRBV7-2 to TRBJ1-5; D gene ambiguous. The V gene lost 5 bases and the J gene lost 3 bases, with 5 bases spanning the gap. The CDR3 has 12 residues. Germline V gives CDR1 SGHTA, CDR2 FQGNSA.

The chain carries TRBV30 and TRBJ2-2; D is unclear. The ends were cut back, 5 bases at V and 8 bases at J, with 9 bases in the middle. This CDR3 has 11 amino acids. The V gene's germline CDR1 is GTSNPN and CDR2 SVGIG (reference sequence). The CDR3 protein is CAWSQAGELFF. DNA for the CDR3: TGTGCCTGGTCCCAAGCAGGGGAGCTGTTTTTT. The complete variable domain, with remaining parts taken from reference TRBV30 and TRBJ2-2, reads SQTIHQWPATLVQPVGSPLSLECTVEGTSNPNLYWYRQAAGRGLQLLFYSVGIGQISSEVPQNLSASRPQDRQFILSSKKLLLSDSGFYLCAWSQAGELFFGEGSRLTVL.

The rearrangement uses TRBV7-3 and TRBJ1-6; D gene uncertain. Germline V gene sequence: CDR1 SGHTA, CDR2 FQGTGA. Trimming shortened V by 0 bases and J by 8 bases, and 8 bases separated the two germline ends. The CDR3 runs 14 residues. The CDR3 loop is CASSLTGQDSPLHF. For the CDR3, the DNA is TGTGCCAGCAGCTTAACAGGGCAGGATTCACCCCTCCACTTT.

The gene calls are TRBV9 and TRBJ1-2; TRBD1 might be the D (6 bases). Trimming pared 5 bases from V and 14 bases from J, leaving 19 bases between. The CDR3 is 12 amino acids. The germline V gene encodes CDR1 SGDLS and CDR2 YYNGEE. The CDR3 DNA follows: TGTGCCAGCAGTATCAGTAACGAAGGGGGTACCTTC. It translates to CASSISNEGGTF.

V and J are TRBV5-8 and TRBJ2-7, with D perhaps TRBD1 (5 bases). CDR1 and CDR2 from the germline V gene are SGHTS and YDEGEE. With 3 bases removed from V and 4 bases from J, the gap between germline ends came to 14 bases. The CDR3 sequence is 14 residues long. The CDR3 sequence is CASSSRQKRYEQYF. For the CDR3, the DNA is TGTGCCAGCAGCTCACGACAGAAGAGATACGAGCAGTACTTC.

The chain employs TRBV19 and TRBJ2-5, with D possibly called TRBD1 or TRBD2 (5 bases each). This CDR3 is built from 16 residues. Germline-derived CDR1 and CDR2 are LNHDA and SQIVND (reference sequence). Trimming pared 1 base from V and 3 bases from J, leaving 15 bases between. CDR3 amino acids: CASSIGRGRGEETQYF. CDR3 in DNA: TGTGCCAGTAGTATAGGAAGAGGTCGAGGGGAAGAGACCCAGTACTTC.

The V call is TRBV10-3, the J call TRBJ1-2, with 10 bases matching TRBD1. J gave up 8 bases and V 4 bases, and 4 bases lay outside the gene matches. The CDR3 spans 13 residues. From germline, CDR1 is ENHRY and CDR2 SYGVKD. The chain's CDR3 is CAISGGTGDGYTF. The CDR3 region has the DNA TGTGCCATCAGTGGAGGGACAGGGGACGGCTACACCTTC.

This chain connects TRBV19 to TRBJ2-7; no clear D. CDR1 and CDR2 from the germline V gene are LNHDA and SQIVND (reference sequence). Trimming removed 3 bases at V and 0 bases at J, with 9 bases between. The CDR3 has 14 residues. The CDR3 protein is CASSMVGSSYEQYF. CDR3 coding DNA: TGTGCCAGTAGTATGGTCGGCAGCTCCTACGAGCAGTACTTC.

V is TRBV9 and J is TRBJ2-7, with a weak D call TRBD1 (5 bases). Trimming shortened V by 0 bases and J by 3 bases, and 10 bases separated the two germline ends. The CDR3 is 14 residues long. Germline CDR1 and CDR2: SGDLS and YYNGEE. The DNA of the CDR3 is TGTGCCAGCAGCGTAGATTACGGACACTACGAGCAGTACTTC. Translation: CASSVDYGHYEQYF.

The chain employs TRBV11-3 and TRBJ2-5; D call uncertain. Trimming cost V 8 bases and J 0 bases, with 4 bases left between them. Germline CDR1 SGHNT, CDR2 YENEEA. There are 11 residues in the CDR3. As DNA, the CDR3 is TGTGCCAGCGGACACCAAGAGACCCAGTACTTC. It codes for CASGHQETQYF.

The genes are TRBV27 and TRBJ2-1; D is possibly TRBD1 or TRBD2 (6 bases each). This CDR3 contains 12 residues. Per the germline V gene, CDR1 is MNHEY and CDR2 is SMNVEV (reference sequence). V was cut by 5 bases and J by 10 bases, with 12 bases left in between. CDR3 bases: TGTGCCAGCAGTCCCGGGGGCGGGGAGCAGTTCTTC. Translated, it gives CASSPGGGEQFF.